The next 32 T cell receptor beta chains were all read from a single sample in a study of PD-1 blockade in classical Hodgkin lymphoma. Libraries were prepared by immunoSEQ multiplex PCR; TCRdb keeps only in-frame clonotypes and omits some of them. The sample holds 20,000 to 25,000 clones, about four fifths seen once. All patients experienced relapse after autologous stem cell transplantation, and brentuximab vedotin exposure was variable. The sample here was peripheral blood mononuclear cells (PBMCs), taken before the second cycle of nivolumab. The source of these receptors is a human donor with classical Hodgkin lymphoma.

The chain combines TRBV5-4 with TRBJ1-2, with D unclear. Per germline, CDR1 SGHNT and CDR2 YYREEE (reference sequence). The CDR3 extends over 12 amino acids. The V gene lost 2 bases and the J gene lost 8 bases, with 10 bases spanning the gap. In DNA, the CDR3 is TGTGCCAGCAGCTTCCACAGTGGAGGCTACACCTTC. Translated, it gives CASSFHSGGYTF.

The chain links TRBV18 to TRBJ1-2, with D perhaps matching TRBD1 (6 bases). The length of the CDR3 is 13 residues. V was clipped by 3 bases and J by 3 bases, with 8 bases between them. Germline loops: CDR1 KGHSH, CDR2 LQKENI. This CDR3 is CASSPWTDYGYTF. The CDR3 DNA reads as TGTGCCAGCTCACCGTGGACAGACTATGGCTACACCTTC.

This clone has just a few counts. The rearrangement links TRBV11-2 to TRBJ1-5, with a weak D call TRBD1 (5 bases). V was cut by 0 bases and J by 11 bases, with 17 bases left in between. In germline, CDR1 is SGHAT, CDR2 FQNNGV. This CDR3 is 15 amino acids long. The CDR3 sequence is CASSLDRAWQSAQHF. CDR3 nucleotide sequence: TGTGCCAGCAGCTTAGACAGGGCTTGGCAATCAGCCCAGCATTTT.

The chain's CDR3 is CASSLDPEGTQYF. Written as DNA, the CDR3 is TGTGCCAGCAGCTTAGACCCGGAGGGGACCCAGTACTTC. This chain connects TRBV7-2 to TRBJ2-5; tentative D call: TRBD2 (6 bases). Per germline, CDR1 SGHTA and CDR2 FQGNSA. This CDR3 region has 13 residues. V shed 1 base and J shed 7 bases, with 10 bases lying between them.

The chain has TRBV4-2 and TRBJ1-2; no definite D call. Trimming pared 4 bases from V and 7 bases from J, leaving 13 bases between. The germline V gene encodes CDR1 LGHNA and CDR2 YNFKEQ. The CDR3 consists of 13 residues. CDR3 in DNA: TGTGCCAGCAGCCTTTCGCGGGAAGGTGGCTACACCTTC. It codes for CASSLSREGGYTF.

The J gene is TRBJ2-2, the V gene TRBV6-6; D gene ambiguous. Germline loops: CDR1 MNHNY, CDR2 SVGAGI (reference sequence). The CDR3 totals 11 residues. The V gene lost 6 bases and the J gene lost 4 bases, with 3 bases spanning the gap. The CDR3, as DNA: TGTGCCAGCAGCCGCACCGGGGAGCTGTTTTTT. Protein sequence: CASSRTGELFF.

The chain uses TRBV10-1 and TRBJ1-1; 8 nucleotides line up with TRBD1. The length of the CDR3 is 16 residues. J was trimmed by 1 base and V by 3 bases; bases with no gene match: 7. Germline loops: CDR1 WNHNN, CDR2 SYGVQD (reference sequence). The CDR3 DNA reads TGCGCCAGCAGTGATCGGACAGGGAGGTCGAACACTGAAGCTTTCTTT. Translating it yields CASSDRTGRSNTEAFF.

The CDR3 protein is CASSREAQVYEQYF. The CDR3 DNA reads TGTGCCAGCAGCCGAGAAGCGCAAGTCTACGAGCAGTACTTC. The chain employs TRBV6-1 and TRBJ2-7; D call uncertain. Trimming removed 6 bases from V and 3 bases from J, with 15 bases in between. Looked up from germline, CDR1 is MNHNS and CDR2 is SASEGT. The CDR3 runs to 14 residues.

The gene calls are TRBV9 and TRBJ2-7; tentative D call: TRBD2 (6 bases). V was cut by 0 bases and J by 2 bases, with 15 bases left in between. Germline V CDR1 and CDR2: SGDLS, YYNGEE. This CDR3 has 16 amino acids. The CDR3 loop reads CASSVGQGGPTYEQYF. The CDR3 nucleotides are TGTGCCAGCAGCGTAGGGCAGGGAGGCCCCACCTACGAGCAGTACTTC.

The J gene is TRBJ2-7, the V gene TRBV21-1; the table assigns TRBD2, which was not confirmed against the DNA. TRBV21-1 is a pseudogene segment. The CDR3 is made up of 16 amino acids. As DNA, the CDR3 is TGTGCCATTCCGAGGGGGTTAGCGGGAATCCCCTACGAGCAGTACTTC. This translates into CAIPRGLAGIPYEQYF.

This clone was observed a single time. This chain's CDR3 is CASSSSSYEQYF. The CDR3 coding sequence is TGTGCCAGCAGCTCAAGCTCCTACGAGCAGTACTTC. The J gene is TRBJ2-7, the V gene TRBV11-2; D uncertain. This CDR3 has 12 residues. V dropped 4 bases and J dropped 0 bases, with 4 bases sitting between them. The germline CDR1 and CDR2 sequences are SGHAT and FQNNGV. Using reference TRBV11-2 and TRBJ2-7 for the parts outside the CDR3, the full variable domain is EAGVAQSPRYKIIEKRQSVAFWCNPISGHATLYWYQQILGQGPKLLIQFQNNGVVDDSQLPKDRFSAERLKGVDSTLKIQPAKLEDSAVYLCASSSSSYEQYFGPGTRLTVT.

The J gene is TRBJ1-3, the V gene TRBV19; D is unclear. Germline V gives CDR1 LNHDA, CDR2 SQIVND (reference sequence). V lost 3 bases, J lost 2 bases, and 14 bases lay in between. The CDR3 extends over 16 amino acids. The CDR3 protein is CASSILSGFAGNTIYF. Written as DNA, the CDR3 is TGTGCCAGTAGTATCCTAAGTGGTTTTGCTGGAAACACCATATATTTT. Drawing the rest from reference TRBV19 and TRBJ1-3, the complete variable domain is DGGITQSPKYLFRKEGQNVTLSCEQNLNHDAMYWYRQDPGQGLRLIYYSQIVNDFQKGDIAEGYSVSREKKESFPLTVTSAQKNPTAFYLCASSILSGFAGNTIYFGEGSWLTVV.

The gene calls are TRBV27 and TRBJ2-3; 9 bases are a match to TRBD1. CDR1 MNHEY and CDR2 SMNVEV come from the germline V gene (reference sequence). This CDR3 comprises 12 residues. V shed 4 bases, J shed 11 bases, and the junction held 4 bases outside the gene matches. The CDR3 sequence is CASSSQGAEQYF. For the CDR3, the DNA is TGTGCCAGCAGTTCACAGGGGGCTGAGCAGTATTTT.

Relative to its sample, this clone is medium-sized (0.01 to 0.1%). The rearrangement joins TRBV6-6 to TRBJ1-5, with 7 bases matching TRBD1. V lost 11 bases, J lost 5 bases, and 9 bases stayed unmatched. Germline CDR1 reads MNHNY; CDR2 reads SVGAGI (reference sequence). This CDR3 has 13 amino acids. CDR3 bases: TGTGCCGCGGGGACAGTTTTGCATCAGCCCCAGCATTTT. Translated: CAAGTVLHQPQHF.

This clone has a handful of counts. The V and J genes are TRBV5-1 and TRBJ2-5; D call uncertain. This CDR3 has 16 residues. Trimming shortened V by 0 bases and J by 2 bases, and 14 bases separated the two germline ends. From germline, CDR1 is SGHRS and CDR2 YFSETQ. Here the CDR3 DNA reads TGCGCCAGCAGCTTGGCAGGAGTCTTCAAACAAGAGACCCAGTACTTC. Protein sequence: CASSLAGVFKQETQYF. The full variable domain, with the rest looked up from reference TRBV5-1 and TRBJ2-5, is KAGVTQTPRYLIKTRGQQVTLSCSPISGHRSVSWYQQTPGQGLQFLFEYFSETQRNKGNFPGRFSGRQFSNSRSEMNVSTLELGDSALYLCASSLAGVFKQETQYFGPGTRLLVL.

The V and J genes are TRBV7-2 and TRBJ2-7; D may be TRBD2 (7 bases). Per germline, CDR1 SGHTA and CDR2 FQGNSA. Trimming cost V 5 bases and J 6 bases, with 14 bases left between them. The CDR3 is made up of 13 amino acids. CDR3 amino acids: CASSQKGGSEQYV. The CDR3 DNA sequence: TGTGCCAGCAGCCAGAAGGGGGGGTCCGAGCAGTACGTC.

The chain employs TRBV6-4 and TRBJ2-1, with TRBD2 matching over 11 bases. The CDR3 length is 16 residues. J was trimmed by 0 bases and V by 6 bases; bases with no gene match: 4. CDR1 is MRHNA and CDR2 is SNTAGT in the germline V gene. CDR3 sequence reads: CASSLTSGGSYNEQFF. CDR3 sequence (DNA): TGTGCCAGCAGCCTAACTAGCGGGGGCTCCTACAATGAGCAGTTCTTC.

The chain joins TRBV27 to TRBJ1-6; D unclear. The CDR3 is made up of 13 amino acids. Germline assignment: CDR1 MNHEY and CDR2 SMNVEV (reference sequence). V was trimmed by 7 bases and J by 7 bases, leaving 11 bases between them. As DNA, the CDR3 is TGTGCCAGCACCGGGTCCACGAATTCACCCCTCCACTTT. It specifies CASTGSTNSPLHF.

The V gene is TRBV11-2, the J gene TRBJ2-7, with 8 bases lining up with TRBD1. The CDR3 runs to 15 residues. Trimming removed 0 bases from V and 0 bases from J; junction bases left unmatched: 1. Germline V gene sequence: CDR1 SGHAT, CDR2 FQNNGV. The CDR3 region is CASSLEQGDSYEQYF. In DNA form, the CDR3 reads TGTGCCAGCAGCTTAGAACAGGGGGACTCCTACGAGCAGTACTTC.

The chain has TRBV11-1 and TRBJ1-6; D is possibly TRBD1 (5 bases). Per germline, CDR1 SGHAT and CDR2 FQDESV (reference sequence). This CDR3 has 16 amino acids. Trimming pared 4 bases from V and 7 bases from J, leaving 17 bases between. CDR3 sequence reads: CASSSPGAGPNSPLHF. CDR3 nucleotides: TGTGCCAGCAGCTCGCCCGGAGCAGGGCCAAATTCACCCCTCCACTTT.

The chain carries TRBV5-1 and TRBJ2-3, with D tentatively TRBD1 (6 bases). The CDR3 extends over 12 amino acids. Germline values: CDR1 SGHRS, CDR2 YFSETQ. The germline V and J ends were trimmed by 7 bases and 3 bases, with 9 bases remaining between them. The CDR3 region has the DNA TGCGCCAGCGCCAGGGGTACAGATACGCAGTATTTT. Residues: CASARGTDTQYF.

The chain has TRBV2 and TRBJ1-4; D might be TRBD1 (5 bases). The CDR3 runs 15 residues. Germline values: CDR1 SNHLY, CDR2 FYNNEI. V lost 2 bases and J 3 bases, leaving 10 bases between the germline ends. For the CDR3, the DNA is TGTGCCAGCAGTGAAAACAGGCTCTCTAATGAAAAACTGTTTTTT. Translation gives CASSENRLSNEKLFF. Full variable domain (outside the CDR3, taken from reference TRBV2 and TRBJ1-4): EPEVTQTPSHQVTQMGQEVILRCVPISNHLYFYWYRQILGQKVEFLVSFYNNEISEKSEIFDDQFSVERPDGSNFTLKIRSTKLEDSAMYFCASSENRLSNEKLFFGSGTQLSVL.

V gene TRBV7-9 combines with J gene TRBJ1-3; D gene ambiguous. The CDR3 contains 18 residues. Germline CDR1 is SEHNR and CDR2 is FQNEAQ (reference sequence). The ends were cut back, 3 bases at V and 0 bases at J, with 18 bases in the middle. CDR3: CASSLFGQIIPSGNTIYF. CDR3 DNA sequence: TGTGCCAGCAGCTTGTTTGGTCAGATCATCCCCTCTGGAAACACCATATATTTT.

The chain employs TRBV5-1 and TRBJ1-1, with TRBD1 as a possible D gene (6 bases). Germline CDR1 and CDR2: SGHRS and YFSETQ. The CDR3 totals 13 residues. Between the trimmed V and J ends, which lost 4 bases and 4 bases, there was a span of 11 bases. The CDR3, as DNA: TGCGCCAGCAGCATACAGGGTGGCACTGAAGCTTTCTTT. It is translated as CASSIQGGTEAFF.

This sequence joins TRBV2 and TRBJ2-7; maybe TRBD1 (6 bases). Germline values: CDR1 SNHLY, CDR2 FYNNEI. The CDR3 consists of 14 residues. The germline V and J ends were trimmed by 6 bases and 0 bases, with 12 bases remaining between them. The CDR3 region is CASSNLQGSYEQYF. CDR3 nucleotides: TGTGCCAGCAGCAACCTACAGGGCTCCTACGAGCAGTACTTC.

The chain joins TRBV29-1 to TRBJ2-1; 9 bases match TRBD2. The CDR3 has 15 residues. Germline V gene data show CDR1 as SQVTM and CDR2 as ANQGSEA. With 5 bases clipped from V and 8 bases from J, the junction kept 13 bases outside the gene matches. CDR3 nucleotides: TGCAGCGTTTCGTCCCGGGGTAGCGGGGGCTATGAGCAGTTCTTC. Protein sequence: CSVSSRGSGGYEQFF.

The CDR3 DNA is TGTGCCAGCAGTGAATTCAACCGGGATCCCGGTTCTCCCCTCCACTTT. It codes for CASSEFNRDPGSPLHF. The chain links TRBV25-1 to TRBJ1-6, with D uncertain. Germline V gives CDR1 MGHDK, CDR2 SYGVNS. V lost 1 base, J lost 13 bases, and 20 bases lay in between. The CDR3 has 16 amino acids.

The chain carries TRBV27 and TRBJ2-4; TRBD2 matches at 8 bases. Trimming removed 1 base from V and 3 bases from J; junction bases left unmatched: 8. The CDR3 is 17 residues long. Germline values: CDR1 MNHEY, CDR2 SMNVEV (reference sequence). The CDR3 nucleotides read TGTGCCAGCAGTTTATACGGGGGGGTAATTGGCAAAAACATTCAGTACTTC. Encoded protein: CASSLYGGVIGKNIQYF.

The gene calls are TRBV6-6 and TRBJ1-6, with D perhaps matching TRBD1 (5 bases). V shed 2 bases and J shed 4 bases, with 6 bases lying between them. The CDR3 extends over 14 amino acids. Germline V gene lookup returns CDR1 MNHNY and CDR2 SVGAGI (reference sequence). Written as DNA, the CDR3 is TGTGCCAGCAGTTACGACAGTTATAATTCACCCCTCCACTTT. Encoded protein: CASSYDSYNSPLHF.

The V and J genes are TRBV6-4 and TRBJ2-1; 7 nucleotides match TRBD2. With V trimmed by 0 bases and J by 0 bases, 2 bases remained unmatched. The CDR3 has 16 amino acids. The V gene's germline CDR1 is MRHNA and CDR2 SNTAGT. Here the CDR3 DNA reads TGTGCCAGCAGTGACTCTCTAGCGGCCTCCTACAATGAGCAGTTCTTC. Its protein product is CASSDSLAASYNEQFF.

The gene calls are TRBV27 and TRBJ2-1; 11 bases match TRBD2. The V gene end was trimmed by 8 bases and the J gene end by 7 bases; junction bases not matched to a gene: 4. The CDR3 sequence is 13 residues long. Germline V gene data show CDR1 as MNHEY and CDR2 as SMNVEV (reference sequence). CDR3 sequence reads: CASRLAGGNEQFF. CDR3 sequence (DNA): TGTGCCAGCCGCCTAGCGGGGGGAAATGAGCAGTTCTTC.

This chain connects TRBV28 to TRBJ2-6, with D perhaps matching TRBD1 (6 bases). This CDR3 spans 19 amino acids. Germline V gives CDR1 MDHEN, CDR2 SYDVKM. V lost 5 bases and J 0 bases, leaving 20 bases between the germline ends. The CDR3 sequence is CASSPTPGQQNSGANVLTF. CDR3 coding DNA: TGTGCCAGCAGTCCTACCCCCGGACAGCAAAACTCTGGGGCCAACGTCCTGACTTTC.